A single sample gave rise to the 10 T cell receptor beta chains below, sequenced in a study of T cell responses to AZD1222 COVID-19 vaccine. TCRdb's table, derived via immunoSEQ multiplex PCR, lists solely in-frame clones and lacks some. The sample holds some 140,000 clones; 70% to 90% are singletons and the top ten take 5% to 6.5%. This material consisted of peripheral blood, taken on day 0 of AZD1222 vaccination. Receptors were obtained from an adult in good health.

The genes are TRBV10-1 and TRBJ1-1; D is unresolved. The CDR3 loop spans 14 amino acids. The V end lost 6 bases, the J end lost 2 bases, and 13 bases lay between the germline ends. Germline assignment: CDR1 WNHNN and CDR2 SYGVQD (reference sequence). The DNA of the CDR3 is TGCGCCAGCAGCAAAACGGGAGGAAACACTGAAGCTTTCTTT. Translating it yields CASSKTGGNTEAFF.

V and J are TRBV5-1 and TRBJ1-1, with D maybe TRBD1 (6 bases). The V and J ends lost 3 bases and 4 bases respectively, with 16 bases between them. Germline CDR1 reads SGHRS; CDR2 reads YFSETQ. The CDR3 is 15 residues long. The CDR3 region has the DNA TGCGCCAGCAGCTCCCAATCGGGGGGCGGCACTGAAGCTTTCTTT. It specifies CASSSQSGGGTEAFF.

V is TRBV7-2 and J is TRBJ2-3; no reliable D call. The CDR3 sequence is 13 residues long. Trimming cost V 0 bases and J 5 bases, with 6 bases left between them. Germline V gene data show CDR1 as SGHTA and CDR2 as FQGNSA. This CDR3 is CASSLAHGDTQYF. DNA of the CDR3: TGTGCCAGCAGCTTAGCTCATGGAGATACGCAGTATTTT.

The chain is built from TRBV5-1 and TRBJ2-5, with D possibly called TRBD1 or TRBD2 (5 bases each). Trimming cost V 1 base and J 1 base, with 14 bases left between them. Germline-derived CDR1 and CDR2 are SGHRS and YFSETQ. This CDR3 has 16 amino acids. The CDR3 bases are TGCGCCAGCAGCTTGCAGGGTACGGGGAGCCAAGAGACCCAGTACTTC. Encoded protein: CASSLQGTGSQETQYF. The entire variable domain, with the rest obtained from reference TRBV5-1 and TRBJ2-5, is as follows: KAGVTQTPRYLIKTRGQQVTLSCSPISGHRSVSWYQQTPGQGLQFLFEYFSETQRNKGNFPGRFSGRQFSNSRSEMNVSTLELGDSALYLCASSLQGTGSQETQYFGPGTRLLVL.

The chain carries TRBV13 and TRBJ2-1; possible D gene TRBD1, 6 bases. The germline gives CDR1 PRHDT, CDR2 FYEKMQ (reference sequence). The CDR3 consists of 14 residues. V lost 4 bases and J lost 3, with 10 bases in between. The CDR3 sequence is CASSSRGGYNEQFF. CDR3 nucleotide sequence: TGTGCCAGCAGCTCCCGAGGGGGCTACAATGAGCAGTTCTTC.

The V and J genes are TRBV7-9 and TRBJ2-6; D possibly uses TRBD1 or TRBD2 (6 bases each). The V end lost 3 bases, the J end lost 4 bases, and 10 bases lay between the germline ends. Germline V gene sequence: CDR1 SEHNR, CDR2 FQNEAQ (reference sequence). The CDR3 has 15 residues. The CDR3: CASSLGGYGANVLTF. The CDR3 DNA is TGTGCCAGCAGCTTGGGGGGCTACGGGGCCAACGTCCTGACTTTC.

CDR3 nucleotides: TGCGCCAGCAGCCTCTCTCCTCCAGCGGGAGGGGCCTACGAGCAGTACTTC. It is translated as CASSLSPPAGGAYEQYF. V is TRBV4-1 and J is TRBJ2-7, with TRBD2 matching 10 bases. J lost 2 bases, V lost 4 bases, and 11 bases had no gene match. Germline assignment: CDR1 MGHRA and CDR2 YSYEKL. The CDR3 contains 17 residues.

The chain links TRBV11-3 to TRBJ2-3; possibly TRBD1 for D (5 bases). Germline V lookup: CDR1 SGHNT, CDR2 YENEEA. CDR3 size: 14 residues. The V and J ends lost 4 bases and 2 bases respectively, with 10 bases between them. The CDR3 DNA reads as TGTGCCAGCAGCTCCGACAGCTTCACAGATACGCAGTATTTT. Its translation: CASSSDSFTDTQYF.

The rearrangement uses TRBV7-2 and TRBJ1-1; D possibly corresponds to TRBD1 (5 bases). The CDR3 is 17 amino acids. CDR1 and CDR2 (germline): SGHTA, FQGNSA. The ends were cut back, 7 bases at V and 3 bases at J, with 24 bases in the middle. Here the CDR3 reads CASMRGVAGSGDTEAFF. As DNA, the CDR3 is TGTGCCAGCATGCGGGGGGTGGCAGGGTCGGGTGACACTGAAGCTTTCTTT.

The chain joins TRBV7-9 to TRBJ2-2; D possibly uses TRBD1 or TRBD2 (5 bases each). Trimming stripped 8 bases from V and 6 bases from J, with 16 bases between. Germline CDR1 SEHNR, CDR2 FQNEAQ (reference sequence). This CDR3 is built from 14 residues. The CDR3 here is CASRGAPPAGELFF. CDR3 coding DNA: TGTGCCAGCCGAGGGGCACCACCAGCCGGGGAGCTGTTTTTT.